These 5 T cell receptor beta chains came from one sample sequenced in a study of Tregs in tolerant kidney transplant recipients. Sequencing used immunoSEQ multiplex PCR; TCRdb keeps in-frame clones, though not all of them. The sample data list approximately 35,000 clones. The material was CD8+ T cells from blood, obtained before the transplant. Receptors originate from a human donor who received a combined kidney and bone marrow transplant.

A note on this clone: The missing CDR3 end, 3 residues past where the read stops, is filled in from the germline J gene. The chain has TRBV7-3 and TRBJ2-7; TRBD2 agrees at 11 bases. CDR1 and CDR2 (germline): SGHTA, FQGTGA. V shed 0 bases and J 6 bases; nucleotides not matched to a gene: 13. The CDR3 has 18 amino acids. CDR3 DNA (partial): TGTGCCAGCAGCTTAACGGGGCCCCCCTGGACTAGCGGGTTCGAG. It yields the protein CASSLTGPPWTSGFE. The whole CDR3 region reads CASSLTGPPWTSGFEQYF. The full variable domain, with the rest looked up from reference TRBV7-3 and TRBJ2-7, is GAGVSQTPSNKVTEKGKYVELRCDPISGHTALYWYRQSLGQGPEFLIYFQGTGAADDSGLPNDRFFAVRPEGSVSTLKIQRTERGDSAVYLCASSLTGPPWTSGFEQYFGPGTRLTVT.

With regard to this clone: The DNA ends 3 residues before the CDR3 does, and the rest of the CDR3 is filled in from the germline J gene. The chain recombines TRBV6-1 with TRBJ2-3, with D unclear. The CDR3 covers 16 residues. Deletions cut 4 bases from V and 0 bases from J, with 14 bases between. The germline CDR1 and CDR2 sequences are MNHNS and SASEGT. The DNA read from the CDR3 is TGTGCCAGCAGTGGCCTAAAGGGTACTAGCACAGATACG. Translated: CASSGLKGTSTDT. The entire CDR3 reads CASSGLKGTSTDTQYF.

To note about this clone: The read stops 3 residues short of the end of the CDR3; the missing end is completed from the germline J gene. At the DNA level, this CDR3 is encoded by other sequences in the same sample as well. The genes are TRBV18 and TRBJ2-5, with 12 bases identical to TRBD2. J gave up 5 bases and V 3 bases, and 16 bases lay outside the gene matches. The CDR3 loop spans 19 amino acids. CDR1 and CDR2 (germline): KGHSH, LQKENI. The CDR3 bases that were read are TGTGCCAGCTCACCCGACCTGGGGATGACTAGCGGGGGACGGGAGACC. Its protein product is CASSPDLGMTSGGRET. The full CDR3 reads CASSPDLGMTSGGRETQYF.

Note on this clone: The CDR3 goes on 3 residues after the read ends, and that part is filled in from the germline J gene. This chain links TRBV19 with TRBJ1-3, with D possibly TRBD1 on 5 matching bases. This CDR3 is built from 17 residues. Germline V gene data show CDR1 as LNHDA and CDR2 as SQIVND (reference sequence). V was shortened by 2 bases and J by 0 bases, with 14 bases between the two germline ends. The sequenced part of the CDR3 DNA is TGTGCCAGTAGTATACGTATCAGGGATTCCTCTGGAAACACC. This gives the protein CASSIRIRDSSGNT. The full CDR3 protein is CASSIRIRDSSGNTIYF.

CDR3 in amino acids: CASSPTKIQGSNNQPQHF. CDR3 DNA, as far as it was read: TGTGCCAGCTCACCAACGAAGATTCAGGGGAGTAACAATCAGCCC. The chain employs TRBV18 and TRBJ1-5, with D possibly matching TRBD1 (6 bases). The CDR3 extends 3 residues past the end of the read, so its final part is completed from the germline J gene. Deletions cut 2 bases from V and 3 bases from J, with 20 bases between. The CDR3 runs to 18 residues. Germline CDR1 KGHSH, CDR2 LQKENI.